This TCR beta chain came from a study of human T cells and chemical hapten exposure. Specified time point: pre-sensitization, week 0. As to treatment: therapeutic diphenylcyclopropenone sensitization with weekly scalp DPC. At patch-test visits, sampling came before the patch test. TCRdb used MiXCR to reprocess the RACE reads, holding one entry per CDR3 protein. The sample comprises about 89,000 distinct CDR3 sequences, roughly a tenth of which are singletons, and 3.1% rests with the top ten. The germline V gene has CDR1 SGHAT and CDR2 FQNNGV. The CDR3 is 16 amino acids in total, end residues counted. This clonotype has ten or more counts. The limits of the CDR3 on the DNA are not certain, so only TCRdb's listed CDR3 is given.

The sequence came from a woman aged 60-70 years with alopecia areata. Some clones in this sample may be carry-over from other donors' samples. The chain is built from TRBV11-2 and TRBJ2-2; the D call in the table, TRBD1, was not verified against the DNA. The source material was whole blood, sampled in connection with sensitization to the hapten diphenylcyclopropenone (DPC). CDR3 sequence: CASSLDRGKAPGSCFF.